The T cell receptor (beta chain) described here comes from a study of cytomegalovirus exposure and HLA in healthy donors. Generated by immunoSEQ multiplex PCR, the TCRdb table keeps only in-frame clones and is missing some. The data contain 150,000 to 200,000 clones, about nine tenths of them singletons. Study observations and caveats: For cytomegalovirus status, the classifier reportedly gave diagnoses with high specificity and sensitivity. The study labeled more than 150 TCR beta chains cytomegalovirus-associated. Clusters of TCRs from the first cohort tended to co-occur in the 130 or so validation repertoires (as a later analysis found).

To note about this clone: What it binds is unknown.

The source of this sequence is a young man in good health and CMV-seropositive. The material sequenced was PBMCs.

The CDR3: CASSWAGSGRLYEQYF. DNA for the CDR3: TGTGCCAGCAGCTGGGCCGGTAGCGGGAGACTTTACGAGCAGTACTTC. J is TRBJ2-7 and V is TRBV5-4; 9 positions match TRBD2. The CDR3 totals 16 residues. V lost 3 bases and J lost 4; bases outside the gene matches: 11. Germline lookup yields CDR1 SGHNT and CDR2 YYREEE (reference sequence).